Listed here is a single T cell receptor (beta chain). The sample comes from a study of patients and donors after allogeneic stem cell transplantation. The CDR3 runs to 13 residues. Germline V gene data show CDR1 as DFQATT and CDR2 as SNEGSKA (reference sequence). Trimming left V 3 bases short and J 2 bases short, with 8 bases between. TCRdb independently ran MiXCR on the RT-PCR reads; one entry per CDR3 protein. The sample has tens of thousands of distinct CDR3 sequences; roughly 50% are singletons. What was sequenced was blood, either unsorted or a sorted T cell fraction (not recorded which). The origin of this receptor is a human donor who was either an allogeneic HSCT recipient or a stem cell or donor lymphocyte infusion donor (not recorded which). It is not recorded whose cells these are; they may come from a transplant donor. The V and J genes are TRBV20-1 and TRBJ1-5; D call uncertain. The CDR3 region has the DNA TGCAGTGCTAGTCCGACCGGCAATCAGCCCCAGCATTTT. Protein product: CSASPTGNQPQHF.